These 20 T cell receptor beta chains share one sample of origin, sequenced in a study of identical twins. MiXCR, applied by TCRdb to the 5' RACE reads, yields one record per CDR3 protein. This table holds some 500,000 distinct CDR3 sequences, roughly 9.9% found once. The sample was also linked to a second study, of yellow fever vaccine responses in identical twins.

The sequencing input was PBMCs. These receptors were taken from a woman between 18 and 30 years old in good health.

The chain recombines TRBV4-2 with TRBJ2-7; D is unresolved. Germline CDR1 is LGHNA and CDR2 is YNFKEQ. The CDR3 is 17 residues long. V lost 4 bases and J lost 0, with 19 bases in between. The CDR3 spells CASSPERTPVSSYEQYF. CDR3 sequence (DNA): TGTGCCAGCAGCCCAGAAAGAACACCGGTCAGCTCCTACGAGCAGTACTTC.

The sample holds a few counts of this clonotype. The chain joins TRBV20-1 to TRBJ2-3; no definite D call. The CDR3 is made up of 15 amino acids. Germline V gene lookup returns CDR1 DFQATT and CDR2 SNEGSKA (reference sequence). V was shortened by 6 bases and J by 0 bases, with 16 bases between the two germline ends. The CDR3 DNA follows: TGCAGTGCCCCAACAAACACTCAGAGCACAGATACGCAGTATTTT. It encodes CSAPTNTQSTDTQYF.

The chain joins TRBV6-5 to TRBJ2-7; D is possibly TRBD2 (5 bases). CDR3 size: 16 residues. Trimming took off 0 bases at V and 1 base at J, with 13 bases between the two ends. The germline gives CDR1 MNHEY, CDR2 SVGAGI. CDR3 sequence reads: CASSYSGLASSYEQYF. The CDR3 coding sequence is TGTGCCAGCAGTTACTCTGGGCTAGCCTCTTCCTACGAGCAGTACTTC.

This clonotype was counted only a few times. The CDR3: CSVRGDKAFF. In DNA form, the CDR3 reads TGCAGTGTTCGCGGGGATAAAGCTTTCTTT. The chain couples TRBV20-1 to TRBJ1-1, with D uncertain. Trimming pared 7 bases from V and 9 bases from J, leaving 12 bases between. The CDR3 runs to 10 residues. Germline V gene data show CDR1 as DFQATT and CDR2 as SNEGSKA (reference sequence).

This sequence joins TRBV6-1 and TRBJ2-3; TRBD2 might be the D (6 bases). The V gene lost 6 bases and the J gene lost 0 bases, with 13 bases spanning the gap. The CDR3 has 15 amino acids. Germline CDR1 reads MNHNS; CDR2 reads SASEGT. The CDR3 loop is CASRLIGGSTDTQYF. The CDR3 region has the DNA TGTGCCAGCAGACTCATCGGGGGAAGCACAGATACGCAGTATTTT.

This clonotype was picked up a small number of times. This chain links TRBV7-2 with TRBJ2-7; TRBD2 agrees at 8 bases. Trimming cost V 1 base and J 3 bases; bases outside gene matches: 8. Looked up from germline, CDR1 is SGHTA and CDR2 is FQGNSA. The CDR3 runs 16 residues. CDR3 amino acids: CASSLGVPGGGYEQYF. In DNA, the CDR3 is TGTGCCAGCAGCTTAGGGGTCCCGGGAGGGGGCTACGAGCAGTACTTC.

This clonotype came up a few times. The rearrangement joins TRBV9 to TRBJ2-5; D is possibly TRBD2 (6 bases). Between the trimmed V and J ends, which lost 4 bases and 5 bases, there was a span of 27 bases. The CDR3 length is 18 residues. Per the germline V gene, CDR1 is SGDLS and CDR2 is YYNGEE. In DNA form, the CDR3 reads TGTGCCAGCAGCCTGAGAGACTCGCGGGGACTTCTCCGGGAGACCCAGTACTTC. Protein sequence: CASSLRDSRGLLRETQYF.

This chain uses TRBV7-3 with TRBJ1-1; a possible D gene is TRBD1 (6 bases). The V gene lost 0 bases and the J gene lost 2 bases, with 10 bases spanning the gap. This CDR3 contains 15 residues. The V gene's germline CDR1 is SGHTA and CDR2 FQGTGA. DNA for the CDR3: TGTGCCAGCAGCTTAACGAAGGGGGGCAACACTGAAGCTTTCTTT. As protein: CASSLTKGGNTEAFF.

A note on this clonotype: With a much larger clone just one base away, this may be a read error. This CDR3 reads CSASPVDRDNSPLHF. The DNA of the CDR3 is TGCAGTGCTTCCCCCGTTGACAGAGATAATTCACCCCTCCACTTT. The rearrangement joins TRBV20-1 to TRBJ1-6; maybe TRBD1 (5 bases). The CDR3 is 15 amino acids. The V gene's germline CDR1 is DFQATT and CDR2 SNEGSKA (reference sequence). V dropped 5 bases and J dropped 5 bases, with 16 bases sitting between them.

This clonotype was counted ten times or more. The chain's CDR3 is CASSQDPGHPNTGELFF. The CDR3 DNA follows: TGTGCCAGCAGCCAAGATCCCGGACATCCGAACACCGGGGAGCTGTTTTTT. This sequence joins TRBV14 and TRBJ2-2; D may be TRBD1 (5 bases). Germline-derived CDR1 and CDR2 are SGHDN and FVKESK. The CDR3 sequence is 17 residues long. The V end lost 0 bases, the J end lost 0 bases, and 11 bases lay between the germline ends.

There are a few counts of this clonotype. This chain uses TRBV6-5 with TRBJ1-2, with 11 bases identical to TRBD1. CDR1 and CDR2 (germline): MNHEY, SVGAGI. V was pared by 2 bases and J by 8 bases, with 10 bases of the junction left unmatched. The CDR3 covers 16 residues. The chain's CDR3 is CASSYGTGGDFYGYTF. In DNA, the CDR3 is TGTGCCAGCAGTTACGGGACAGGGGGAGATTTCTACGGCTACACCTTC.

The table lists this clonotype with a few counts. V is TRBV10-3 and J is TRBJ2-3, with TRBD2 matching 11 bases. The germline V gene has CDR1 ENHRY and CDR2 SYGVKD. V lost 5 bases to trimming and J lost 2 bases; unmatched junction nucleotides: 9. This CDR3 region has 17 residues. In nucleotides, the CDR3 is TGTGCCATCAGTCCGAACCTAGCGGGGGGCCACACAGATACGCAGTATTTT. Amino acids: CAISPNLAGGHTDTQYF.

This clonotype was observed a handful of times. The rearrangement uses TRBV29-1 and TRBJ2-3; 11 bases line up with TRBD2. With V trimmed by 2 bases and J by 1 base, 14 bases remained unmatched. The CDR3 covers 19 residues. Per the germline V gene, CDR1 is SQVTM and CDR2 is ANQGSEA. CDR3 amino acids: CSVETSGGGLPRGTDTQYF. In nucleotides, the CDR3 is TGCAGCGTTGAAACTAGCGGGGGAGGGTTACCGAGGGGCACAGATACGCAGTATTTT.

This clonotype was recorded many times. The chain combines TRBV11-2 with TRBJ1-4; TRBD1 is a possible D gene (5 bases). The CDR3 covers 16 residues. V lost 1 base and J lost 0, with 9 bases in between. Germline CDR1 SGHAT, CDR2 FQNNGV. CDR3 sequence: CASSLGDRATNEKLFF. Written as DNA, the CDR3 is TGTGCCAGCAGCTTAGGGGACCGTGCAACTAATGAAAAACTGTTTTTT.

This clonotype was detected only a few times. V and J are TRBV6-6 and TRBJ2-5; a weak D match, TRBD1 (5 bases). V lost 6 bases and J 2 bases, leaving 10 bases between the germline ends. The CDR3 is made up of 13 amino acids. The germline gives CDR1 MNHNY, CDR2 SVGAGI (reference sequence). This CDR3 reads CASRLRQQETQYF. The CDR3 nucleotides read TGTGCCAGCAGGCTTAGACAGCAAGAGACCCAGTACTTC.

This clonotype was recorded many times. This chain connects TRBV20-1 to TRBJ2-7; no clear D. The CDR3 is 13 amino acids. V gave up 6 bases and J gave up 0 bases, with 12 bases separating them. Germline lookup yields CDR1 DFQATT and CDR2 SNEGSKA (reference sequence). The CDR3 sequence: CSAGAQNSYEQYF. The DNA of the CDR3 is TGCAGTGCAGGCGCTCAGAACTCCTACGAGCAGTACTTC.

The V gene is TRBV12-3 or TRBV12-4, the J gene TRBJ2-1; no definite D call. The CDR3 is 13 amino acids. Trimming removed 0 bases from V and 8 bases from J, with 8 bases in between. This chain's CDR3 is CASSLARSYEQFF. CDR3 in DNA: TGTGCCAGCAGTTTAGCGCGTAGCTATGAGCAGTTCTTC.

The chain joins TRBV30 to TRBJ1-2; 8 nucleotides match TRBD1. This CDR3 spans 14 amino acids. With 3 bases clipped from V and 4 bases from J, the junction kept 7 bases outside the gene matches. Per germline, CDR1 GTSNPN and CDR2 SVGIG (reference sequence). Here the CDR3 reads CAWSRQGFAYGYTF. The CDR3 region has the DNA TGTGCCTGGAGCCGACAGGGGTTCGCCTATGGCTACACCTTC.

Many counts were recorded for this clonotype. The chain joins TRBV29-1 to TRBJ2-3, with 10 positions matching TRBD1. Germline V lookup: CDR1 SQVTM, CDR2 ANQGSEA. The CDR3 loop spans 15 amino acids. Trimming removed 6 bases from V and 4 bases from J; junction bases left unmatched: 10. CDR3 region: CSVVRQGAGADTQYF. The CDR3 DNA reads as TGCAGCGTAGTAAGACAGGGGGCGGGCGCAGATACGCAGTATTTT.

This clonotype was seen only a few times. This chain connects TRBV12-3 or TRBV12-4 to TRBJ2-4; the D gene is possibly TRBD2 (6 bases). This CDR3 has 15 residues. The V and J ends lost 5 bases and 5 bases respectively, with 16 bases between them. DNA of the CDR3: TGTGCCAGCAGTCGAATTCTAGCGCCAGAAAACATTCAGTACTTC. It encodes CASSRILAPENIQYF.